This entry lists 28 T cell receptor beta chains sequenced from one sample in a study of T-cell memory formation after mild COVID-19. TCRdb re-derived calls from the 5' RACE reads in MiXCR, one entry per CDR3 protein. The sample consists of 410,000 or so distinct CDR3 sequences, more than 20% of them appearing once. Source material: PBMCs or a T cell subset sorted from them (not recorded which). These receptors were collected from an adult woman who had mild COVID-19 (a few samples of this study predate the infection). Cell type and time point are not known.

The chain's CDR3 is CANSKGIMNTEAFF. In nucleotides, the CDR3 is TGTGCCAACAGCAAGGGAATTATGAACACTGAAGCTTTCTTT. V is TRBV12-3 or TRBV12-4 and J is TRBJ1-1; D is uncertain. The CDR3 consists of 14 residues. Trimming took off 10 bases at V and 0 bases at J, with 15 bases between the two ends.

The rearrangement uses TRBV7-3 and TRBJ2-5; TRBD2 agrees at 9 bases. The length of the CDR3 is 14 residues. Germline V gene sequence: CDR1 SGHTA, CDR2 FQGTGA. V trimming: 5 bases; J trimming: 5 bases; junction bases outside the gene matches: 6. The CDR3 DNA sequence: TGTGCCAGCAGCCCGACTAGCGGAGACGAGACCCAGTACTTC. It is translated as CASSPTSGDETQYF.

This clonotype was recorded a few times. This sequence joins TRBV20-1 and TRBJ2-7; 7 bases agree with TRBD2. The junction had 13 bases not matched to a gene; V was cut back by 7 bases and J by 7 bases. This CDR3 is built from 13 residues. The germline CDR1 and CDR2 sequences are DFQATT and SNEGSKA (reference sequence). In DNA form, the CDR3 reads TGCAGTGTGGGGGGGGTCACAGCGGGAGAGCAGTACTTC. Residues: CSVGGVTAGEQYF.

This clonotype was seen only a few times. V is TRBV5-5 and J is TRBJ2-3; no clear D gene. The CDR3 extends over 13 amino acids. CDR1 SGHKS and CDR2 YYEKEE come from the germline V gene (reference sequence). Between the trimmed V and J ends, which lost 4 bases and 2 bases, there was a span of 8 bases. CDR3 region: CASSTEFTDTQYF. The CDR3, as DNA: TGTGCCAGCAGCACCGAATTCACAGATACGCAGTATTTT.

This clonotype showed up many times. The chain links TRBV7-8 to TRBJ2-2; TRBD1 matches 8 bases. The CDR3 is 13 amino acids. Germline values: CDR1 SGHVS, CDR2 FQNEAQ. With 5 bases clipped from V and 8 bases from J, the junction kept 4 bases outside the gene matches. The chain's CDR3 is CASSRGQAGELFF. The CDR3, as DNA: TGTGCCAGCAGCAGGGGACAGGCTGGGGAGCTGTTTTTT.

This clonotype was detected a few times. The chain couples TRBV7-9 to TRBJ2-7, with D possibly matching TRBD1 (5 bases). Deletions cut 5 bases from V and 4 bases from J, with 18 bases between. The V gene's germline CDR1 is SEHNR and CDR2 FQNEAQ (reference sequence). The CDR3 is made up of 15 amino acids. The DNA for the CDR3 is TGTGCCAGCAGCCCCAGGGTAGCCGGAGTGTACGAGCAGTACTTC. Residues: CASSPRVAGVYEQYF.

Here the CDR3 reads CASSLVQGGRLYF. The CDR3 region has the DNA TGTGCCAGCAGTTTAGTACAGGGGGGACGATTGTACTTC. The gene calls are TRBV6-5 and TRBJ2-7; 8 bases agree with TRBD1. The CDR3 has 13 amino acids. Germline values: CDR1 MNHEY, CDR2 SVGAGI. After removal of 4 bases from V and 12 bases from J, the junction contained 11 bases not matched to a gene.

The sample holds a few counts of this clonotype. This sequence joins TRBV4-3 and TRBJ2-1; 8 bases line up with TRBD2. The V and J ends lost 0 bases and 0 bases, in that order; junction bases with no gene match: 7. CDR1 is LGHNA, CDR2 YSLEER, per germline. This CDR3 spans 18 amino acids. CDR3 sequence (DNA): TGCGCCAGCAGCCAAGAGAGGCTAGCGGGCAGCTCCTACAATGAGCAGTTCTTC. Translated, it gives CASSQERLAGSSYNEQFF.

A few counts support this clonotype. This chain joins TRBV25-1 and TRBJ1-3; D is unclear. The length of the CDR3 is 11 residues. CDR1 is MGHDK, CDR2 SYGVNS, per germline. Trimming removed 8 bases at V and 6 bases at J, with 8 bases between. The CDR3 is CASATPNTIYF. The CDR3 DNA sequence: TGTGCCAGCGCCACTCCAAACACCATATATTTT.

V gene TRBV4-3 combines with J gene TRBJ2-3; TRBD2 matches at 10 bases. The V gene's germline CDR1 is LGHNA and CDR2 YSLEER. The CDR3 contains 14 residues. V gave up 3 bases and J gave up 7 bases; unmatched junction bases: 4. The CDR3 sequence: CASSQEREGNTQYF. The CDR3 DNA is TGCGCCAGCAGCCAGGAGCGGGAGGGGAATACGCAGTATTTT.

V and J are TRBV27 and TRBJ2-7, with TRBD1 matching 10 bases. The CDR3 spans 13 residues. The junction had 1 base not matched to a gene; V was cut back by 3 bases and J by 5 bases. Looked up from germline, CDR1 is MNHEY and CDR2 is SMNVEV (reference sequence). In DNA, the CDR3 is TGTGCCAGCAGTTTGGACAGGGGGAACGAGCAGTACTTC. It encodes CASSLDRGNEQYF.

There are a few counts of this clonotype. The V gene is TRBV29-1, the J gene TRBJ2-1; perhaps TRBD1 as D (5 bases). CDR3 length: 14 amino acids. Germline V gene data show CDR1 as SQVTM and CDR2 as ANQGSEA. The V end was cut by 1 base, the J end by 8 bases, with 15 bases between. The CDR3, as DNA: TGCAGCGTTGAAGGTCAAAGGGGCGAGTATGAGCAGTTCTTC. Protein: CSVEGQRGEYEQFF.

This clonotype occurred a few times. The CDR3 sequence: CSVSDPSTDTQYF. In nucleotides, the CDR3 is TGCAGTGTATCGGACCCCAGCACAGATACGCAGTATTTT. This chain uses TRBV20-1 with TRBJ2-3; D is unclear. The length of the CDR3 is 13 residues. V shed 7 bases and J shed 0 bases, with 11 bases lying between them. CDR1 is DFQATT, CDR2 SNEGSKA, per germline (reference sequence).

The chain is built from TRBV18 and TRBJ2-3; D may be TRBD2 (5 bases). The CDR3 spans 19 residues. CDR1 KGHSH and CDR2 LQKENI come from the germline V gene. V shed 6 bases and J shed 1 base, with 26 bases lying between them. The CDR3 protein is CASSPSGISVLSGTDTQYF. CDR3 coding DNA: TGTGCCAGCTCCCCCTCGGGAATTTCCGTCTTATCTGGCACAGATACGCAGTATTTT.

This rearrangement joins TRBV19 to TRBJ1-1; D is ambiguous. V was cut by 8 bases and J by 4 bases, with 14 bases left in between. From germline, CDR1 is LNHDA and CDR2 SQIVND (reference sequence). The CDR3 runs to 13 residues. CDR3 sequence: CASGAGVSTEAFF. DNA of the CDR3: TGTGCCAGTGGCGCGGGCGTTAGCACTGAAGCTTTCTTT.

The gene calls are TRBV11-3 and TRBJ2-5; TRBD2 matches 9 bases. After removal of 6 bases from V and 1 base from J, the junction contained 9 bases not matched to a gene. CDR1 SGHNT and CDR2 YENEEA come from the germline V gene. The CDR3 spans 16 residues. The CDR3 is CASRPTREGRQETQYF. The CDR3 DNA reads TGTGCCAGCAGACCTACGCGGGAGGGCCGCCAAGAGACCCAGTACTTC. The whole variable domain, filled in from reference TRBV11-3 and TRBJ2-5, reads EAGVVQSPRYKIIEKKQPVAFWCNPISGHNTLYWYLQNLGQGPELLIRYENEEAVDDSQLPKDRFSAERLKGVDSTLKIQPAELGDSAVYLCASRPTREGRQETQYFGPGTRLLVL.

The rearrangement links TRBV7-2 to TRBJ1-5; unclear D gene. The germline CDR1 and CDR2 sequences are SGHTA and FQGNSA. This CDR3 comprises 15 residues. With 5 bases removed from V and 7 bases from J, the gap between germline ends came to 18 bases. The CDR3 DNA reads TGTGCCAGCAGCCCCCTCTGGGGTGGTAGCCAGCCCCAGCATTTT. This translates into CASSPLWGGSQPQHF.

This clonotype was seen a handful of times. The chain uses TRBV4-3 and TRBJ2-1, with 7 bases that match TRBD2. J gave up 10 bases and V 0 bases, and 12 bases lay outside the gene matches. In germline, CDR1 is LGHNA, CDR2 YSLEER. This CDR3 is 16 amino acids long. This CDR3 is CASSQEVLAVPYEQFF. For the CDR3, the DNA is TGCGCCAGCAGCCAAGAGGTCCTAGCGGTGCCATACGAGCAGTTCTTC.

This rearrangement joins TRBV24-1 to TRBJ1-2; TRBD1 aligns across 7 bases. Per the germline V gene, CDR1 is KGHDR and CDR2 is SFDVKD. CDR3 length: 13 amino acids. Unmatched junction bases numbered 3, after V lost 6 bases and J lost 3 bases. CDR3 sequence reads: CATSRQGYYGYTF. In DNA form, the CDR3 reads TGTGCCACCAGTCGACAGGGATACTATGGCTACACCTTC.

This clonotype was observed a handful of times. CDR3 loop: CASSVSGSRSYEQYF. DNA of the CDR3: TGTGCCAGCAGCGTCAGCGGGAGCCGCTCCTACGAGCAGTACTTC. The chain employs TRBV5-5 and TRBJ2-7; TRBD2 matches at 8 bases. The J segment lost 0 bases and the V segment lost 4 bases, leaving 6 bases of the junction unmatched. CDR3 length equals 15 residues. Germline lookup yields CDR1 SGHKS and CDR2 YYEKEE (reference sequence).

This clonotype turned up a few times. V and J are TRBV29-1 and TRBJ2-7, with D perhaps matching TRBD2 (5 bases). V was clipped by 7 bases and J by 7 bases, with 14 bases between them. Germline-derived CDR1 and CDR2 are SQVTM and ANQGSEA. The CDR3 covers 11 residues. The CDR3 nucleotides are TGCAGCGCCGAGGGCCAGCGGGAGCAGTACTTC. Its protein product is CSAEGQREQYF.

V is TRBV20-1 and J is TRBJ2-2; 7 bases agree with TRBD1. The V segment lost 0 bases and the J segment 10 bases; nucleotides outside the gene matches: 5. CDR1 and CDR2 from the germline V gene are DFQATT and SNEGSKA (reference sequence). This CDR3 spans 13 amino acids. The CDR3 nucleotides are TGCAGTGCTAGAGATCTAGGGGGCGCGGAGCTGTTTTTT. Translating it yields CSARDLGGAELFF.

The chain combines TRBV4-3 with TRBJ2-1; D is possibly TRBD2 (5 bases). Per the germline V gene, CDR1 is LGHNA and CDR2 is YSLEER. The V and J ends lost 3 bases and 0 bases respectively, with 12 bases between them. CDR3 length: 16 amino acids. The CDR3 protein is CASSHHSVSSYNEQFF. CDR3 bases: TGCGCCAGCAGCCATCATAGCGTGAGCTCCTACAATGAGCAGTTCTTC.

This rearrangement joins TRBV20-1 to TRBJ2-1; D unresolved. The CDR3 has 11 amino acids. V was cut by 7 bases and J by 4 bases, with 8 bases left in between. Germline V gene data show CDR1 as DFQATT and CDR2 as SNEGSKA (reference sequence). CDR3 bases: TGCAGTGACGGGCCTTACAATGAGCAGTTCTTC. The encoded protein is CSDGPYNEQFF.

V usage is TRBV6-1 and J usage is TRBJ1-5; TRBD1 aligns across 7 bases. This CDR3 is built from 14 residues. CDR1 MNHNS and CDR2 SASEGT come from the germline V gene. Unmatched junction bases numbered 7, after V lost 4 bases and J lost 7 bases. In DNA, the CDR3 is TGTGCCAGCAGTGGCTCGACAGGGAGACAGCCCCAGCATTTT. It is translated as CASSGSTGRQPQHF.

The chain couples TRBV4-3 to TRBJ2-1; 8 nucleotides match TRBD1. V trimming: 1 base; J trimming: 10 bases; junction bases outside the gene matches: 9. From germline, CDR1 is LGHNA and CDR2 YSLEER. This CDR3 contains 15 residues. The CDR3 DNA reads as TGCGCCAGCAGCCAAGTGAGCGACAGGGGTTCAGAGCAGTTCTTC. Translated, it gives CASSQVSDRGSEQFF.

The table lists this clonotype with a few counts. V gene TRBV6-2 or TRBV6-3 combines with J gene TRBJ2-1; D remains unclear. CDR1 is MNHEY, CDR2 SVGEGT, per germline. The V and J ends lost 0 bases and 7 bases respectively, with 7 bases between them. The CDR3 has 13 residues. CDR3 loop: CASSYSKWNEQFF. The CDR3 DNA is TGTGCCAGCAGTTACTCGAAATGGAATGAGCAGTTCTTC.

This clonotype was seen only a few times. This chain links TRBV5-1 with TRBJ2-7; D call uncertain. The CDR3 runs to 14 residues. Deletions cut 0 bases from V and 2 bases from J, with 9 bases between. Germline V gene sequence: CDR1 SGHRS, CDR2 YFSETQ. The CDR3 DNA reads TGCGCCAGCAGCTTGGTTGCGCCAGCCTACGAGCAGTACTTC. Its protein product is CASSLVAPAYEQYF.